This T cell receptor beta chain was sequenced in a study of T cells in Graves' hyperthyroidism and ophthalmopathy. Notes on the study in general: The model foresaw ophthalmopathy a median roughly 6 months prior to onset.

The CDR3 contains 13 residues. V lost 0 bases and J lost 7, with 9 bases in between. The V gene's germline CDR1 is SGHVS and CDR2 FQNEAQ. Clinical symptoms, serum thyroxine, TRAb, thyroid ultrasound and orbital computed tomography established diagnosis. Fresh peripheral blood, 10 ml, was the source of the PBMCs. This clonotype was seen repeatedly, ten times or more. Its antigen is currently unknown. Amplification of TCR beta CDR3 regions used RNA as the template. RT-PCR in the first round (using the HTBI primer set) targeted the TCR CDR3. MiXCR was run by TCRdb on the multiplex PCR reads, yielding one entry per CDR3 protein. This table holds hundreds of thousands of distinct CDR3 sequences, roughly 17% found once.

This rearrangement joins TRBV7-8 to TRBJ1-2; D remains ambiguous. Material: blood. This TCR came from a woman aged 18-29 years with Graves' hyperthyroidism. CDR3 residues: CASSLAKGGGYTF. The DNA of the CDR3 is TGTGCCAGCAGCTTAGCTAAAGGAGGTGGCTACACCTTC.